The 24 T cell receptor beta chains reported below all come from one sample, sequenced in a study of blood T cell repertoires in COVID-19. Here immunoSEQ multiplex PCR was the method, and the copy in TCRdb shows in-frame clones only, minus some. Of around 250,000 clones in the sample, approximately 89% are singletons; the top ten hold roughly 10%. The sample consisted of peripheral blood. The source of these receptors is a woman in her seventies with COVID-19, enrolled during active disease.

The rearrangement joins TRBV28 to TRBJ1-2; 8 nucleotides agree with TRBD1. V lost 6 bases and J lost 8; bases outside the gene matches: 8. This CDR3 region has 13 residues. Per germline, CDR1 MDHEN and CDR2 SYDVKM. CDR3 bases: TGTGCCAGCAGCCGACCCAGGGGGCTGGGCTACACCTTC. Its protein is CASSRPRGLGYTF.

This chain connects TRBV7-8 to TRBJ1-3, with 7 bases identical to TRBD1. CDR1 SGHVS and CDR2 FQNEAQ come from the germline V gene. J was trimmed by 3 bases and V by 10 bases; bases with no gene match: 3. CDR3 length equals 12 residues. The CDR3 spells CATGQIGNTIYF. Written as DNA, the CDR3 is TGTGCCACGGGACAGATTGGAAACACCATATATTTT.

The V and J genes are TRBV19 and TRBJ2-5; 10 bases match TRBD1. The CDR3 runs to 15 residues. Trimming at V came to 1 base and at J to 5 bases, leaving 4 bases not matched to a gene. CDR1 LNHDA and CDR2 SQIVND come from the germline V gene (reference sequence). In DNA form, the CDR3 reads TGTGCCAGTAGTATAGTAGGACAGGGGGGCGAGACCCAGTACTTC. It translates to CASSIVGQGGETQYF.

The V gene is TRBV19, the J gene TRBJ2-3; 7 positions agree with TRBD2. Germline assignment: CDR1 LNHDA and CDR2 SQIVND (reference sequence). The CDR3 extends over 15 amino acids. Germline trimming cut 5 bases from V and 1 base from J; bases unmatched to any gene: 6. The CDR3 reads CASSSSGIGTDTQYF. The DNA of the CDR3 is TGTGCCAGTAGTTCAAGCGGGATTGGCACAGATACGCAGTATTTT.

This clone was detected a few times. The chain uses TRBV28 and TRBJ2-2, with D maybe TRBD2 (5 bases). The CDR3 contains 15 residues. CDR1 and CDR2 (germline): MDHEN, SYDVKM. Trimming cost V 4 bases and J 1 base, with 10 bases left between them. CDR3 DNA sequence: TGTGCCAGCAGTTCAGGAGGTGAGAACACCGGGGAGCTGTTTTTT. Its translation is CASSSGGENTGELFF. The full variable domain, its missing parts supplied by reference TRBV28 and TRBJ2-2, is DVKVTQSSRYLVKRTGEKVFLECVQDMDHENMFWYRQDPGLGLRLIYFSYDVKMKEKGDIPEGYSVSREKKERFSLILESASTNQTSMYLCASSSGGENTGELFFGEGSRLTVL.

The V and J genes are TRBV19 and TRBJ2-1; TRBD1 is a possible D gene (5 bases). Trimming stripped 7 bases from V and 8 bases from J, with 21 bases between. The CDR3 is 15 amino acids. Germline V gene lookup returns CDR1 LNHDA and CDR2 SQIVND (reference sequence). The CDR3 protein is CASNKGNLLLDEQFF. In nucleotides, the CDR3 is TGTGCCAGTAATAAGGGGAACCTACTTTTGGATGAGCAGTTCTTC.

This chain joins TRBV5-1 and TRBJ2-7; 8 bases fit TRBD2. The CDR3 totals 15 residues. Trimming removed 4 bases from V and 0 bases from J; junction bases left unmatched: 6. The germline CDR1 and CDR2 sequences are SGHRS and YFSETQ. CDR3 loop: CASSRTSGRSYEQYF. In nucleotides, the CDR3 is TGCGCCAGCAGCCGTACTAGCGGCCGCTCCTACGAGCAGTACTTC.

This chain uses TRBV28 with TRBJ2-7, with a weak D call TRBD1 (6 bases). In germline, CDR1 is MDHEN, CDR2 SYDVKM. The CDR3 is 13 amino acids. V gave up 7 bases and J gave up 4 bases, with 14 bases separating them. The CDR3 loop is CASNRVNMYEQYF. As DNA, the CDR3 is TGTGCCAGCAACAGGGTAAATATGTACGAGCAGTACTTC.

This chain connects TRBV11-3 to TRBJ1-1, with D uncertain. From germline, CDR1 is SGHNT and CDR2 YENEEA. The CDR3 spans 11 residues. V was trimmed by 3 bases and J by 4 bases, leaving 3 bases between them. The CDR3 sequence is CASSFGTEAFF. The CDR3 DNA reads as TGTGCCAGCAGCTTCGGCACTGAAGCTTTCTTT.

The V gene is TRBV23-1, the J gene TRBJ2-7; unclear D gene. TRBV23-1 is an ORF for which the function is uncertain. This CDR3 contains 14 residues. V lost 9 bases and J lost 3, with 18 bases in between. The CDR3 sequence: CARRHFLSVYEQYF. DNA for the CDR3: TGCGCCAGAAGACATTTCCTATCCGTCTACGAGCAGTACTTC.

The rearrangement links TRBV7-9 to TRBJ2-1, with no clear D. The CDR3 runs to 16 residues. V lost 0 bases to trimming and J lost 5 bases, with 14 bases between them. Germline-derived CDR1 and CDR2 are SEHNR and FQNEAQ (reference sequence). CDR3 sequence reads: CASSLASDNQNNEQFF. CDR3 in DNA: TGTGCCAGCAGCTTAGCGTCCGACAACCAGAACAATGAGCAGTTCTTC.

V is TRBV19 and J is TRBJ2-5, with TRBD1 matching over 7 bases. Germline CDR1 is LNHDA and CDR2 is SQIVND (reference sequence). This CDR3 spans 14 amino acids. V lost 4 bases, J lost 5 bases, and 7 bases stayed unmatched. The CDR3 loop reads CASSTSQGIETQYF. CDR3 nucleotides: TGTGCCAGTAGTACATCACAGGGGATCGAGACCCAGTACTTC.

The J gene is TRBJ2-7, the V gene TRBV19; 7 nucleotides match TRBD2. In germline, CDR1 is LNHDA, CDR2 SQIVND (reference sequence). The V and J ends lost 7 bases and 2 bases, in that order; junction bases with no gene match: 11. The CDR3 has 15 residues. CDR3 in amino acids: CASTPTGRQTYEQYF. CDR3 coding DNA: TGTGCCAGTACCCCGACCGGGAGGCAGACCTACGAGCAGTACTTC.

The chain is built from TRBV3-1 (or the pseudogene TRBV3-2) and TRBJ2-7; perhaps TRBD1 as D (5 bases). CDR3 length: 14 amino acids. Germline CDR1 and CDR2: LGHDT and YNNKEL (reference sequence). Trimming stripped 4 bases from V and 1 base from J, with 11 bases between. The CDR3 protein is CASSRQRQSYEQYF. The CDR3 nucleotides read TGTGCCAGCAGCCGACAGAGACAGTCCTACGAGCAGTACTTC.

The J gene is TRBJ1-6, the V gene TRBV3-1 (or the pseudogene TRBV3-2); 7 nucleotides agree with TRBD1. There are 13 residues in the CDR3. With 0 bases clipped from V and 12 bases from J, the junction kept 2 bases outside the gene matches. Germline CDR1 reads LGHDT; CDR2 reads YNNKEL (reference sequence). In DNA form, the CDR3 reads TGTGCCAGCAGCCAAGAAGGGGGCTTACCCCTCCACTTT. Translating it yields CASSQEGGLPLHF.

The rearrangement uses TRBV5-1 and TRBJ2-2; 10 bases are shared with TRBD2. This CDR3 is 18 amino acids long. J was trimmed by 6 bases and V by 4 bases; bases with no gene match: 15. Per the germline V gene, CDR1 is SGHRS and CDR2 is YFSETQ. The CDR3 sequence is CASSGLGGAGGRAGELFF. CDR3 DNA: TGCGCCAGCAGCGGGCTCGGTGGAGCGGGAGGGCGCGCCGGGGAGCTGTTTTTT.

V is TRBV11-2 and J is TRBJ1-4, with 9 bases aligning to TRBD1. There are 16 residues in the CDR3. Germline loops: CDR1 SGHAT, CDR2 FQNNGV. V lost 5 bases and J lost 8; bases outside the gene matches: 12. This CDR3 is CASSPRTQGAGEKLFF. The CDR3 DNA reads TGTGCCAGCAGCCCCCGAACACAGGGGGCTGGGGAAAAACTGTTTTTT.

The chain recombines TRBV7-3 with TRBJ2-2, with D possibly TRBD2 on 7 matching bases. Trimming cost V 5 bases and J 5 bases, with 18 bases left between them. The length of the CDR3 is 16 residues. Germline loops: CDR1 SGHTA, CDR2 FQGTGA. The CDR3 sequence is CASSEQGGPVTGELFF. DNA for the CDR3: TGTGCCAGCAGCGAACAGGGAGGGCCGGTGACCGGGGAGCTGTTTTTT.

The chain couples TRBV11-3 to TRBJ1-6; 10 bases align to TRBD1. Looked up from germline, CDR1 is SGHNT and CDR2 is YENEEA. The CDR3 is 15 amino acids. V dropped 6 bases and J dropped 6; count of bases not matched to a gene: 5. CDR3 residues: CASSFRDRGNSPLHF. CDR3 bases: TGTGCCAGCAGTTTCCGGGACAGGGGTAATTCACCCCTCCACTTT.

This clone appeared once. The chain couples TRBV30 to TRBJ1-2, with 7 nucleotides matching TRBD1. Germline trimming cut 6 bases from V and 7 bases from J; bases unmatched to any gene: 14. The CDR3 sequence is 14 residues long. Germline CDR1 reads GTSNPN; CDR2 reads SVGIG (reference sequence). The CDR3 nucleotides read TGTGCCTGCAACCGGGGCAGGGGGGAAGGTGGCTACACCTTC. Its translation: CACNRGRGEGGYTF.

This clone was observed a single time. J is TRBJ1-6 and V is TRBV20-1; TRBD1 is a possible D gene (6 bases). V lost 6 bases and J lost 8, with 17 bases in between. CDR1 is DFQATT, CDR2 SNEGSKA, per germline (reference sequence). This CDR3 is 14 amino acids long. Written as DNA, the CDR3 is TGCAGTGCGAGTTTTGGCAGGGGAGATTCACCCCTCCACTTT. It is translated as CSASFGRGDSPLHF.

A remark on this clone: This may arise from a read error, as a much more abundant clone is one base away. The gene calls are TRBV7-9 and TRBJ1-1; no clear D. Germline V gene lookup returns CDR1 SEHNR and CDR2 FQNEAQ (reference sequence). CDR3 size: 11 residues. Trimming removed 5 bases at V and 3 bases at J, with 4 bases between. The CDR3 protein is CASSQYTEAFF. The CDR3 nucleotides read TGTGCCAGCAGCCAGTACACTGAAGCTTTCTTT.

V usage is TRBV11-1 and J usage is TRBJ2-1; 8 bases fit TRBD2. The CDR3 length is 15 residues. Germline lookup yields CDR1 SGHAT and CDR2 FQDESV (reference sequence). V gave up 7 bases and J gave up 4 bases; unmatched junction bases: 9. The CDR3 spells CASTKSGSAYNEQFF. DNA for the CDR3: TGTGCCAGCACCAAGAGCGGGAGCGCTTACAATGAGCAGTTCTTC. The full variable domain, rest sourced from reference TRBV11-1 and TRBJ2-1, is EAEVAQSPRYKITEKSQAVAFWCDPISGHATLYWYRQILGQGPELLVQFQDESVVDDSQLPKDRFSAERLKGVDSTLKIQPAELGDSAMYLCASTKSGSAYNEQFFGPGTRLTVL.

The J gene is TRBJ2-3, the V gene TRBV5-4; D may be TRBD1 (6 bases). The V end lost 5 bases, the J end lost 5 bases, and 18 bases lay between the germline ends. The CDR3 has 15 amino acids. CDR1 and CDR2 from the germline V gene are SGHNT and YYREEE (reference sequence). CDR3: CASSTQGIGKDTQYF. CDR3 nucleotides: TGTGCCAGCAGTACCCAGGGGATCGGGAAAGATACGCAGTATTTT. Drawing the rest from reference TRBV5-4 and TRBJ2-3, the complete variable domain is ETGVTQSPTHLIKTRGQQVTLRCSSQSGHNTVSWYQQALGQGPQFIFQYYREEENGRGNFPPRFSGLQFPNYSSELNVNALELDDSALYLCASSTQGIGKDTQYFGPGTRLTVL.